This entry is about one T cell receptor (beta chain). The entry originates in a study of blood T cell repertoires in COVID-19. V was clipped by 0 bases and J by 5 bases; unmatched bases: 1. Germline loops: CDR1 SGHDT, CDR2 YYEEEE. CDR3 size: 13 residues. TCRdb's copy holds only in-frame clones and misses some; the assay was immunoSEQ multiplex PCR. The sample includes hundreds of thousands of clones, over 75% of them seen just once. The sequence was collected from a woman between 40 and 55 years old who had recovered from COVID-19. The sample taken for sequencing was peripheral blood. The chain uses TRBV5-6 and TRBJ1-2; 7 bases fit TRBD1. The CDR3 region is CASSLGDSYGYTF. In nucleotides, the CDR3 is TGTGCCAGCAGCTTGGGGGACAGTTATGGCTACACCTTC.